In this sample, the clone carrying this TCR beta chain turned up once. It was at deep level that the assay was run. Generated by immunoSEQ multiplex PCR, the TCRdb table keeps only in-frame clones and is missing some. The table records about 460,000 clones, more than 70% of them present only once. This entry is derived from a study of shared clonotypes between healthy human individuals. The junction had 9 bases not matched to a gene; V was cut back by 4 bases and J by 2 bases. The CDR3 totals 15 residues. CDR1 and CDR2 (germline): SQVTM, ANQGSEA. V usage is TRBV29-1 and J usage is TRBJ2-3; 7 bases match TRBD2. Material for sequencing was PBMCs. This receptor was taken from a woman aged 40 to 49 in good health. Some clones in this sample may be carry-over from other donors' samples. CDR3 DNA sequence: TGCAGCGTTGGCGGGAAAGCGGGAATCACAGATACGCAGTATTTT. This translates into CSVGGKAGITDTQYF.